Shown below are 12 T cell receptor beta chains from a single sample sequenced in a study of OX40 agonist ivuxolimab in advanced cancers. Libraries were prepared through the immunoSEQ multiplex PCR assay. TCRdb limited this immuneACCESS table to in-frame rearrangements with V and J called. A share of clones is missing; checked studies link under half to unresolved V genes, and the rest is unexplained. For this sample the table gives tens of thousands of clones, of which around 84% were detected only once. The top ten clones comprise 8.2% of the sample. The sequences come from CD4+ or CD8+ T cells sorted from blood, collected in a trial of the OX40 agonist ivuxolimab. Every receptor here comes from an adult with an advanced solid tumor such as melanoma, head and neck, liver or kidney cancer.

V is TRBV7-3 and J is TRBJ2-7; 12 bases are shared with TRBD2. CDR3 size: 17 residues. Losses at the gene ends were 5 bases for V and 3 bases for J; bases not matched to a gene: 11. Germline-derived CDR1 and CDR2 are SGHTA and FQGTGA. For the CDR3, the DNA is TGTGCCAGCAGCCGGACCGGGCTAGCGGGAGGGTACTACGAGCAGTACTTC. It encodes CASSRTGLAGGYYEQYF.

The chain is built from TRBV7-2 and TRBJ1-2; 9 bases line up with TRBD1. The trim removed 4 bases at V and 6 bases at J, leaving 3 bases unmatched. Germline CDR1 is SGHTA and CDR2 is FQGNSA. The CDR3 has 13 amino acids. The CDR3 nucleotides are TGTGCCAGCAGCTCGGACAGGGGACATGGCTACACCTTC. Translated: CASSSDRGHGYTF.

This clone was observed a few times. V gene TRBV7-2 combines with J gene TRBJ2-7, with TRBD2 as a possible D gene (6 bases). The CDR3 loop spans 14 amino acids. The V gene lost 5 bases and the J gene lost 3 bases, with 14 bases spanning the gap. In germline, CDR1 is SGHTA, CDR2 FQGNSA. CDR3 sequence: CASSLLAGNYEQYF. CDR3 nucleotide sequence: TGTGCCAGCAGCCTCCTGGCGGGGAACTACGAGCAGTACTTC.

This sequence joins TRBV4-3 and TRBJ1-5, with D uncertain. Trimming left V 6 bases short and J 4 bases short, with 19 bases between. Germline V gene sequence: CDR1 LGHNA, CDR2 YSLEER. The CDR3 loop spans 16 amino acids. This CDR3 reads CASRRSLGAENQPQHF. The CDR3 DNA is TGCGCCAGCAGAAGAAGCCTCGGCGCAGAAAATCAGCCCCAGCATTTT.

The chain is built from TRBV5-6 and TRBJ2-7; unclear D gene. This CDR3 is built from 14 residues. V shed 1 base and J shed 0 bases, with 8 bases lying between them. CDR1 and CDR2 from the germline V gene are SGHDT and YYEEEE. In DNA, the CDR3 is TGTGCCAGCAGCTTGATGCAGGACTCCTACGAGCAGTACGTC. Translating it yields CASSLMQDSYEQYV.

The chain couples TRBV6-5 to TRBJ2-2; 8 bases map to TRBD1. V was pared by 6 bases and J by 7 bases, with 10 bases of the junction left unmatched. Germline CDR1 MNHEY, CDR2 SVGAGI. The CDR3 totals 15 residues. CDR3 sequence reads: CASSVAGQGFGELFF. CDR3 nucleotide sequence: TGTGCCAGCAGCGTAGCTGGACAGGGCTTCGGGGAGCTGTTTTTT.

The chain links TRBV5-4 to TRBJ2-3, with 8 positions matching TRBD2. V gave up 2 bases and J gave up 2 bases; unmatched junction bases: 7. Germline V CDR1 and CDR2: SGHNT, YYREEE (reference sequence). The CDR3 length is 16 residues. CDR3 sequence reads: CASSLERGSPTDTQYF. For the CDR3, the DNA is TGTGCCAGCAGCTTAGAGCGGGGGTCACCCACAGATACGCAGTATTTT.

This chain links TRBV2 with TRBJ1-2; TRBD1 matches at 9 bases. The CDR3 has 16 amino acids. Germline V lookup: CDR1 SNHLY, CDR2 FYNNEI. Losses at the gene ends were 4 bases for V and 5 bases for J; bases not matched to a gene: 11. CDR3 region: CASSVGQGRRGYGYTF. The CDR3 DNA reads as TGTGCCAGCAGTGTAGGACAGGGGCGACGCGGTTATGGCTACACCTTC.

In its sample, this clone was seen once. This chain links TRBV25-1 with TRBJ2-3; D gene unclear. Germline lookup yields CDR1 MGHDK and CDR2 SYGVNS. The CDR3 is made up of 16 amino acids. V was cut by 1 base and J by 4 bases, with 15 bases left in between. CDR3 residues: CASSEFLGPTPDTQYF. In DNA form, the CDR3 reads TGTGCCAGCAGTGAATTTTTAGGGCCCACTCCAGATACGCAGTATTTT.

The genes are TRBV5-1 and TRBJ1-2; D is unresolved. Germline CDR1 is SGHRS and CDR2 is YFSETQ. Trimming stripped 3 bases from V and 0 bases from J, with 9 bases between. The CDR3 length is 14 residues. The CDR3 bases are TGCGCCAGCAGCTCCGGTGGCACTAACTATGGCTACACCTTC. It encodes CASSSGGTNYGYTF.

Here the CDR3 DNA reads TGTGCCAGCAGTTTACCGTACAATGAGCAGTTCTTC. Amino acid sequence: CASSLPYNEQFF. The chain joins TRBV28 to TRBJ2-1; D is unclear. Per the germline V gene, CDR1 is MDHEN and CDR2 is SYDVKM. The CDR3 has 12 residues. Trimming took 2 bases from V and 4 from J, leaving 3 bases between them.

The chain employs TRBV30 and TRBJ1-6; 8 bases match TRBD1. CDR3 size: 13 residues. The ends lost 8 bases at V and 6 bases at J; junction bases unmatched: 6. Germline V gene sequence: CDR1 GTSNPN, CDR2 SVGIG (reference sequence). The CDR3 DNA reads as TGTGCCCTAGACAGGGGTACTAATTCACCCCTCCACTTT. Protein: CALDRGTNSPLHF.